Here is one T cell receptor beta chain with its context. What it binds is not known. These data originate in a study of cytomegalovirus exposure and HLA in healthy donors. In the PCR, 60 Vbeta and 13 Jbeta primers were used. TCRdb's table, derived via immunoSEQ multiplex PCR, lists solely in-frame clones and lacks some. The data contain some 190,000 clones, around 79% of them seen just once; the ten biggest clones take up roughly 1.5%. General study points: Among TCR beta chains of equal frequency, HLA-associated ones were more clonally expanded in a later analysis. In vitro checks showed that a few CMV-associated chains really do target CMV antigens.

Sequencing input: PBMCs. This TCR was recovered from a woman between 18 and 29 years old in good health and CMV-seronegative.

CDR3 in DNA: TGTGCCAGCAGCTTACAAGGAGCGGGAGGTCCCCTATTTCTCGATGAGCAGTTCTTC. It encodes CASSLQGAGGPLFLDEQFF. The chain has TRBV7-3 and TRBJ2-1; 9 bases agree with TRBD2. Germline V gene lookup returns CDR1 SGHTA and CDR2 FQGTGA. This CDR3 has 19 residues. With 2 bases clipped from V and 8 bases from J, the junction kept 19 bases outside the gene matches.